These T cell receptor beta chains were read from a single sample in a study of T cells in Graves' hyperthyroidism and ophthalmopathy. TCRdb ran MiXCR on the multiplex PCR reads and lists one entry per CDR3 protein. This sample has under 550,000 distinct CDR3 sequences, with roughly 15% found just once. The specimen sequenced was blood. Receptors originate from a woman aged 18-29 years with Graves' hyperthyroidism. Both conserved end residues are part of each CDR3. Each record gives: clone size, D gene, V gene, J gene, CDR3 DNA, CDR3 protein. D genes are given only for firm matches. The size entry is marked missing in some rows and otherwise reads once, few, many or a size class.

size: few
D: TRBD1
V: TRBV20-1
J: TRBJ1-5
DNA: TGCAGTGCTCTTTTCTTCGGCCAGGGGGGTCAGCCCCAGCATTTT
CDR3: CSALFFGQGGQPQHF

size: many
D: .
V: TRBV29-1
J: TRBJ2-3
DNA: TGCAGCGTTGGAGGGGGGGCAGGGACAGATACGCAGTATTTT
CDR3: CSVGGGAGTDTQYF

size: once
D: .
V: TRBV28
J: TRBJ1-6
DNA: TGTGCCAGCAGTTTAGGAGAATCACCCCTCCGCTTT
CDR3: CASSLGESPLRF

size: .
D: .
V: TRBV4-3
J: TRBJ2-3
DNA: TGCGCCAGCAGCCAAAGGGTGGGGGGGCCAGATACGCAGTATTTT
CDR3: CASSQRVGGPDTQYF

size: many
D: TRBD1
V: TRBV3-1
J: TRBJ1-1
DNA: TGTGCCAGCAGCCAAGGACAGGGCTTAGCTTTCTTT
CDR3: CASSQGQGLAFF

size: few
D: .
V: TRBV14
J: TRBJ1-1
DNA: TGTGCCAGCAGCCAAGAAGCACATAGTGAGACTTTCTTT
CDR3: CASSQEAHSETFF

size: once
D: .
V: TRBV27
J: TRBJ2-5
DNA: TGTGCCAGCAGTTTCTTGGGGGAGGAGACCCAGTACTTC
CDR3: CASSFLGEETQYF

size: .
D: .
V: TRBV5-1
J: TRBJ1-1
DNA: TGCGCCAGCAGCTTGTATACGGGGTCCGGAGAAGCTTTCTTT
CDR3: CASSLYTGSGEAFF

size: many
D: .
V: TRBV6-5
J: TRBJ2-7
DNA: TGTGCCAGCAGTTACTCGACCGATTACGAGCAGTACTTC
CDR3: CASSYSTDYEQYF

size: many
D: .
V: TRBV28
J: TRBJ1-1
DNA: TGTGCCAGCACCAAGGGAGGGTGGGACACTGAAGCTTTCTTT
CDR3: CASTKGGWDTEAFF

size: many
D: .
V: TRBV28
J: TRBJ1-1
DNA: TGTGCCAGCAGTTTGAATTGGTCTGAAGCTTTCTTT
CDR3: CASSLNWSEAFF

size: many
D: TRBD2
V: TRBV6-2/TRBV6-3
J: TRBJ2-3
DNA: TGTGCCAGCACCCGGGGACTAGCGGAGACAGATACGCAGTATTTT
CDR3: CASTRGLAETDTQYF

size: .
D: TRBD1
V: TRBV9
J: TRBJ2-4
DNA: TGTGCCAGCAGCGCGGGGACAGGGCGCATTCAGTACTTC
CDR3: CASSAGTGRIQYF

size: many
D: .
V: TRBV7-6
J: TRBJ2-7
DNA: TGTGCCAGCAGCTTAAACACACTATACGAGCAGTACTTC
CDR3: CASSLNTLYEQYF

size: once
D: .
V: TRBV7-6
J: TRBJ2-1
DNA: TGTGCCAGCAGCTTAGCCAGGGGTAAATACAGTGAGCAGTTCTTC
CDR3: CASSLARGKYSEQFF

size: .
D: TRBD1
V: TRBV30
J: TRBJ2-4
DNA: TGTGCCTGGAGGGACAGGCTGAACGCCAAAAACATTCAGTACTTC
CDR3: CAWRDRLNAKNIQYF

size: few
D: .
V: TRBV3-1
J: TRBJ1-2
DNA: TGTGCCAGCAGCCAAGACTTGAACAGCTTTAACTATGGCTACACCTTC
CDR3: CASSQDLNSFNYGYTF

size: many
D: .
V: TRBV6-1
J: TRBJ2-7
DNA: TGTGCCAGCAGTCCTAGGGACGGAACCTCCTACGAGCAGTACTTC
CDR3: CASSPRDGTSYEQYF

size: few
D: .
V: TRBV6-1
J: TRBJ1-3
DNA: TGTGCCAGCAGTCGGGGGCTGGGCGGAAACACCATATATTTT
CDR3: CASSRGLGGNTIYF

size: few
D: TRBD2
V: TRBV20-1
J: TRBJ2-3
DNA: TGCAGTACTAGAGACAGTAGCGGGAGCACTAGCACAGATACGCAGTATTTT
CDR3: CSTRDSSGSTSTDTQYF

size: .
D: .
V: TRBV5-4
J: TRBJ2-2
DNA: TGTGCCAGCAGCCCAGTGGGGACGGCGAACACCGGGGAGCTGTTTTTT
CDR3: CASSPVGTANTGELFF

size: .
D: .
V: TRBV29-1
J: TRBJ2-3
DNA: TGCAGCGTTGGGCCCCTTGGCAGTCGATTGGTGGCAGATACGCAGTATTTT
CDR3: CSVGPLGSRLVADTQYF

size: .
D: .
V: TRBV5-1
J: TRBJ2-1
DNA: TGCGCCAGCAGCCCTATTCTGGGGGATGAGCAGTTCTTC
CDR3: CASSPILGDEQFF

size: many
D: .
V: TRBV6-2/TRBV6-3
J: TRBJ1-1
DNA: TGTGCCAGCTCCCAGGGGAGTGCTGAAGCTTTCTTT
CDR3: CASSQGSAEAFF

size: many
D: .
V: TRBV7-2
J: TRBJ2-1
DNA: TGTGCCAGCAGCTCACGATGGGGGAATGAGCAGTTCTTC
CDR3: CASSSRWGNEQFF

size: many
D: TRBD1
V: TRBV6-4
J: TRBJ2-1
DNA: TGTGCCAGCAGTGCCGGGACAGGGGGCTACAATGAGCAGTTCTTC
CDR3: CASSAGTGGYNEQFF

size: .
D: .
V: TRBV27
J: TRBJ1-2
DNA: TGTGCCAGCAGCAGACGGGGGACGCAGGGCTACACCTTC
CDR3: CASSRRGTQGYTF

size: many
D: TRBD1
V: TRBV5-1
J: TRBJ1-2
DNA: TGCGCCAGCAGCTTGTCCGGGACAGGGGGTGGCTACACCTTC
CDR3: CASSLSGTGGGYTF

size: many
D: TRBD1
V: TRBV7-6
J: TRBJ2-3
DNA: TGTGCCAGCAGGAGACAGGGGGTTAGCACAGATACGCAGTATTTT
CDR3: CASRRQGVSTDTQYF

size: many
D: .
V: TRBV6-5
J: TRBJ2-3
DNA: TGTGCCAGCAGTCACTCCTACACAGATACGCAGTATTTT
CDR3: CASSHSYTDTQYF

size: few
D: .
V: TRBV12-5
J: TRBJ2-6
DNA: TGTGCTAGTGGCTCAGGGAGTCCCGGGGCCAACGTCCTGACTTTC
CDR3: CASGSGSPGANVLTF

size: few
D: TRBD1
V: TRBV20-1
J: TRBJ2-2
DNA: TGCAGTGCTGGACAGGGGCCCGGGGAGCTGTTTTTT
CDR3: CSAGQGPGELFF

size: many
D: .
V: TRBV2
J: TRBJ2-5
DNA: TGTGCCATCCTAGCCCCCAGTCGACAGATCCAAGAGACCCAGTACTTC
CDR3: CAILAPSRQIQETQYF

size: many
D: TRBD2
V: TRBV6-1
J: TRBJ2-5
DNA: TGTGCCAGCAGAGAAATAACTAGCGGGAGGGCCAGAGAGACCCAGTACTTC
CDR3: CASREITSGRARETQYF

size: .
D: .
V: TRBV7-9
J: TRBJ2-7
DNA: TGTGCCAGCAGCTTAGTTACGGGCGTCTCCTACGAGCAGTACTTC
CDR3: CASSLVTGVSYEQYF